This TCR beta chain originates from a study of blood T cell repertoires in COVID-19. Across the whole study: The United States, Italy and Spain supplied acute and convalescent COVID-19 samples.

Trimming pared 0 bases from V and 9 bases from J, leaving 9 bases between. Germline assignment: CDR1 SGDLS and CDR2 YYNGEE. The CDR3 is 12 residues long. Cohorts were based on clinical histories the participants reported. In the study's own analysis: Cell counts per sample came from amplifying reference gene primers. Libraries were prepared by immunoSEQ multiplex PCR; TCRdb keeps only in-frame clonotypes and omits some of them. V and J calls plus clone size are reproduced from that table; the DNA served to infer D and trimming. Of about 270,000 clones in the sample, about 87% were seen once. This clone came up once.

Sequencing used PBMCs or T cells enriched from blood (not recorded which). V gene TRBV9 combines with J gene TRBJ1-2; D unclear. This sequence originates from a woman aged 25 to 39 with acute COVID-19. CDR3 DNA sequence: TGTGCCAGCAGCGTAGACCCTAACCGCTACACCTTC. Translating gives CASSVDPNRYTF.